Presented here are 25 T cell receptor beta chains from one specimen sequenced in a study of vaccination and CD4 T cells after COVID-19. TCRdb redid the calling of the PCR reads with MiXCR, one entry per CDR3 protein. In the table there are 25,000 to 30,000 distinct CDR3 sequences, around 53% of which are singletons. Time point given: late sampling 161 to 241 days after vaccination in a few convalescent patients. This specimen consisted of CD4+ T cells from blood, obtained about 7 months after SARS-CoV-2 vaccination. The receptors shown here come from a human donor who had recovered from COVID-19.

The chain is built from TRBV7-6 and TRBJ1-1; D possibly corresponds to TRBD1 (6 bases). Germline CDR1 and CDR2: SGHVS and FNYEAQ. The ends were cut back, 4 bases at V and 5 bases at J, with 8 bases in the middle. The CDR3 extends over 12 amino acids. CDR3 sequence reads: CASSSQGTEAFF. CDR3 bases: TGTGCCAGCAGCTCACAGGGAACTGAAGCTTTCTTT.

This chain links TRBV20-1 with TRBJ2-3; D not resolved. The CDR3 runs to 11 residues. Trimming shortened V by 3 bases and J by 5 bases, and 6 bases separated the two germline ends. Germline lookup yields CDR1 DFQATT and CDR2 SNEGSKA (reference sequence). CDR3 nucleotides: TGCAGTGCTAGTCTGGAAGATACGCAGTATTTT. Translated, it gives CSASLEDTQYF.

The chain uses TRBV7-8 and TRBJ2-1, with no clear D. This CDR3 has 11 residues. Trimming cost V 5 bases and J 4 bases, with 3 bases left between them. Germline V gene data show CDR1 as SGHVS and CDR2 as FQNEAQ. CDR3 amino acids: CASSEYNEQFF. The DNA for the CDR3 is TGTGCCAGCAGCGAATACAATGAGCAGTTCTTC.

The chain has TRBV28 and TRBJ1-6; D is unresolved. Trimming took 4 bases from V and 7 from J, leaving 5 bases between them. The CDR3 runs to 12 residues. Per the germline V gene, CDR1 is MDHEN and CDR2 is SYDVKM. CDR3 in DNA: TGTGCCAGCAGTTCGGGGAATTCACCCCTCCACTTT. Translation gives CASSSGNSPLHF. The variable domain in full, completed from reference TRBV28 and TRBJ1-6, reads DVKVTQSSRYLVKRTGEKVFLECVQDMDHENMFWYRQDPGLGLRLIYFSYDVKMKEKGDIPEGYSVSREKKERFSLILESASTNQTSMYLCASSSGNSPLHFGNGTRLTVT.

This clonotype was detected a few times. The chain employs TRBV20-1 and TRBJ1-1; D gene uncertain. Germline CDR1 DFQATT, CDR2 SNEGSKA (reference sequence). The length of the CDR3 is 11 residues. V was cut by 6 bases and J by 3 bases, with 8 bases left in between. CDR3 DNA: TGCAGTGCGAGACCGTACACTGAAGCTTTCTTT. Its translation: CSARPYTEAFF.

V usage is TRBV20-1 and J usage is TRBJ2-7; 9 positions match TRBD2. V gave up 4 bases and J gave up 4 bases; unmatched junction bases: 8. The CDR3 runs 14 residues. Germline values: CDR1 DFQATT, CDR2 SNEGSKA (reference sequence). The CDR3 coding sequence is TGCAGTGCTATGAGCGGGAGGATAATGTACGAGCAGTACTTC. This translates into CSAMSGRIMYEQYF.

This rearrangement joins TRBV20-1 to TRBJ1-6; D gene unclear. Trimming stripped 2 bases from V and 7 bases from J, with 21 bases between. In germline, CDR1 is DFQATT, CDR2 SNEGSKA (reference sequence). This CDR3 is 17 amino acids long. CDR3 in DNA: TGCAGTGCTAGACCATTTATCCTCGGGATCCTAAATTCACCCCTCCACTTT. It is translated as CSARPFILGILNSPLHF.

The sample holds a few counts of this clonotype. V gene TRBV27 combines with J gene TRBJ2-1; D may be TRBD1 or TRBD2 (5 bases each). The CDR3 extends over 17 amino acids. Trimming cost V 7 bases and J 2 bases, with 21 bases left between them. In germline, CDR1 is MNHEY, CDR2 SMNVEV (reference sequence). This chain's CDR3 is CASTPKGRAGPYNEQFF. The CDR3 DNA reads TGTGCCAGCACGCCGAAGGGACGCGCAGGGCCCTACAATGAGCAGTTCTTC.

The rearrangement uses TRBV29-1 and TRBJ2-5; possible D gene TRBD2, 6 bases. Per germline, CDR1 SQVTM and CDR2 ANQGSEA. The CDR3 contains 13 residues. The V gene lost 6 bases and the J gene lost 1 base, with 12 bases spanning the gap. CDR3 in amino acids: CSVGGGRQETQYF. The CDR3 bases are TGCAGCGTAGGAGGAGGGCGCCAAGAGACCCAGTACTTC.

The sample holds a few counts of this clonotype. The rearrangement uses TRBV10-3 and TRBJ2-5; D is possibly TRBD1 or TRBD2 (5 bases each). The V and J ends lost 6 bases and 1 base respectively, with 12 bases between them. Germline assignment: CDR1 ENHRY and CDR2 SYGVKD. The CDR3 has 14 residues. The CDR3 protein is CAIRRDGFQETQYF. Here the CDR3 DNA reads TGTGCCATCAGACGGGACGGCTTCCAAGAGACCCAGTACTTC.

The chain recombines TRBV7-3 with TRBJ2-1; D is ambiguous. With 0 bases removed from V and 3 bases from J, the gap between germline ends came to 6 bases. This CDR3 comprises 14 residues. Germline V CDR1 and CDR2: SGHTA, FQGTGA. CDR3 sequence (DNA): TGTGCCAGCAGCTTAACGGGATACTACAATGAGCAGTTCTTC. As protein: CASSLTGYYNEQFF.

This clonotype came up a few times. The V gene is TRBV19, the J gene TRBJ1-5; 8 positions match TRBD1. The CDR3 consists of 16 residues. J was trimmed by 3 bases and V by 3 bases; bases with no gene match: 7. Germline-derived CDR1 and CDR2 are LNHDA and SQIVND (reference sequence). For the CDR3, the DNA is TGTGCCAGTAGTATGACAGGGGTTACGGCCAATCAGCCCCAGCATTTT. It codes for CASSMTGVTANQPQHF.

V is TRBV25-1 and J is TRBJ1-6; D call uncertain. CDR3 length: 16 residues. Germline CDR1 is MGHDK and CDR2 is SYGVNS. V was pared by 6 bases and J by 0 bases, with 12 bases between. CDR3 amino acids: CASRHSGVSYNSPLHF. The CDR3 DNA sequence: TGTGCCAGCAGGCACTCCGGGGTCTCCTATAATTCACCCCTCCACTTT.

The genes are TRBV27 and TRBJ2-3; TRBD2 aligns across 9 bases. CDR1 is MNHEY and CDR2 is SMNVEV in the germline V gene (reference sequence). This CDR3 spans 16 amino acids. Losses at the gene ends were 6 bases for V and 8 bases for J; bases not matched to a gene: 15. The CDR3 spells CASSFISGSGYVTQYF. The CDR3 DNA reads as TGTGCCAGCAGCTTTATTAGCGGGAGTGGGTATGTTACGCAGTATTTT.

The rearrangement joins TRBV28 to TRBJ2-7; TRBD1 matches at 11 bases. The CDR3 runs to 15 residues. J was trimmed by 3 bases and V by 3 bases; bases with no gene match: 4. Germline V gives CDR1 MDHEN, CDR2 SYDVKM. The chain's CDR3 is CASSFKDRGRYEQYF. In DNA form, the CDR3 reads TGTGCCAGCAGTTTTAAGGACAGGGGGCGCTACGAGCAGTACTTC.

V is TRBV20-1 and J is TRBJ2-7; 8 bases are shared with TRBD1. This CDR3 spans 12 amino acids. Germline V gene lookup returns CDR1 DFQATT and CDR2 SNEGSKA (reference sequence). V was clipped by 6 bases and J by 4 bases; unmatched bases: 5. In DNA form, the CDR3 reads TGCAGTGCCACAGGGGGGCGGTACGAGCAGTACTTC. Amino acid sequence: CSATGGRYEQYF.

CDR3 nucleotide sequence: TGCAGTGCTCGGGCGGGAGGGCAGTTCTTC. The encoded protein is CSARAGGQFF. The V gene is TRBV20-1, the J gene TRBJ2-1; 8 bases agree with TRBD2. Trimming took 5 bases from V and 12 from J; bases not matched to a gene: 3. Germline V CDR1 and CDR2: DFQATT, SNEGSKA (reference sequence). The CDR3 runs to 10 residues.

The V call is TRBV19, the J call TRBJ2-7, with D perhaps assigned TRBD1 or TRBD2 (6 bases each). CDR1 is LNHDA, CDR2 SQIVND, per germline (reference sequence). V lost 4 bases, J lost 5 bases, and 21 bases lay in between. This CDR3 region has 16 residues. Here the CDR3 reads CASSNRAGQGKNEQYF. CDR3 nucleotides: TGTGCCAGTAGTAACCGCGCGGGGCAGGGGAAGAACGAGCAGTACTTC.

This clonotype occurred a few times. The chain uses TRBV28 and TRBJ1-5, with 8 bases identical to TRBD1. The CDR3 is 15 amino acids. The V gene end was trimmed by 6 bases and the J gene end by 7 bases; junction bases not matched to a gene: 11. Germline V gene lookup returns CDR1 MDHEN and CDR2 SYDVKM. CDR3 in amino acids: CASRPDRAPGQPQHF. CDR3 nucleotides: TGTGCCAGCAGGCCGGACAGGGCACCAGGCCAGCCCCAGCATTTT. Full variable domain (remainder filled in from reference TRBV28 and TRBJ1-5): DVKVTQSSRYLVKRTGEKVFLECVQDMDHENMFWYRQDPGLGLRLIYFSYDVKMKEKGDIPEGYSVSREKKERFSLILESASTNQTSMYLCASRPDRAPGQPQHFGDGTRLSIL.

This clonotype has just a few counts. This chain connects TRBV6-5 to TRBJ1-5; TRBD1 aligns across 8 bases. This CDR3 spans 15 amino acids. Germline assignment: CDR1 MNHEY and CDR2 SVGAGI. After removal of 3 bases from V and 1 base from J, the junction contained 2 bases not matched to a gene. CDR3 amino acids: CASSYQGASNQPQHF. CDR3 in DNA: TGTGCCAGCAGTTATCAGGGGGCGAGCAATCAGCCCCAGCATTTT.

The chain uses TRBV20-1 and TRBJ2-7, with D maybe TRBD2 (5 bases). Trimming shortened V by 6 bases and J by 2 bases, and 17 bases separated the two germline ends. CDR3 size: 14 residues. Germline values: CDR1 DFQATT, CDR2 SNEGSKA (reference sequence). In DNA, the CDR3 is TGCAGTGCCACGACTACCAATATCCCCTACGAGCAGTACTTC. Translated: CSATTTNIPYEQYF.

This clonotype was seen a handful of times. The V and J genes are TRBV15 and TRBJ2-5, with 8 nucleotides matching TRBD2. The CDR3 loop spans 15 amino acids. CDR1 is LNHNV, CDR2 YYDKDF, per germline (reference sequence). V trimming: 0 bases; J trimming: 5 bases; junction bases outside the gene matches: 5. CDR3 in amino acids: CATSRDLAGRETQYF. The CDR3 coding sequence is TGTGCCACCAGCAGAGACCTAGCGGGCCGGGAGACCCAGTACTTC.

V usage is TRBV7-3 and J usage is TRBJ2-1, with 11 positions matching TRBD2. The germline gives CDR1 SGHTA, CDR2 FQGTGA. The CDR3 has 16 amino acids. V lost 5 bases, J lost 8 bases, and 11 bases stayed unmatched. CDR3 protein: CASSLQTSGVRYEQFF. The DNA of the CDR3 is TGTGCCAGCAGCCTCCAGACTAGCGGGGTACGATATGAGCAGTTCTTC.

This chain links TRBV6-2 or TRBV6-3 with TRBJ2-7, with a possible D match to TRBD2 (7 bases). Per the germline V gene, CDR1 is MNHEY and CDR2 is SVGEGT. The V and J ends lost 4 bases and 1 base respectively, with 17 bases between them. The CDR3 runs 16 residues. CDR3 DNA: TGTGCCAGCAGTTTCGGACGGGGGGCGGGTTCCTACGAGCAGTACTTC. This encodes CASSFGRGAGSYEQYF.

The V and J genes are TRBV6-1 and TRBJ1-5; D remains ambiguous. The CDR3 is 12 residues long. Germline-derived CDR1 and CDR2 are MNHNS and SASEGT. The CDR3 DNA sequence: TGTGCGGGCGCTTATAGCAATCAGCCCCAGCATTTT. It specifies CAGAYSNQPQHF.